Following are 10 T cell receptor beta chains from one sample sequenced in a study of blood T cell repertoires in COVID-19. Sequencing used immunoSEQ multiplex PCR; TCRdb keeps in-frame clones, though not all of them. Of under 450,000 clones in the sample, around 87% were seen once. The sequencing input was PBMCs or T cells enriched from blood (not recorded which). These receptors were taken from a young man who had recovered from COVID-19.

This rearrangement joins TRBV19 to TRBJ1-5; D may be TRBD1 (6 bases). CDR1 and CDR2 (germline): LNHDA, SQIVND (reference sequence). The CDR3 is made up of 19 amino acids. Trimming shortened V by 4 bases and J by 0 bases, and 22 bases separated the two germline ends. The CDR3 reads CASSTRSQGAYYSNQPQHF. The CDR3 DNA reads as TGTGCCAGTAGTACCCGGTCACAGGGAGCGTATTATAGCAATCAGCCCCAGCATTTT.

V gene TRBV2 combines with J gene TRBJ2-5; tentatively, D is TRBD2 (7 bases). V dropped 6 bases and J dropped 5 bases, with 19 bases sitting between them. The CDR3 is made up of 15 amino acids. Germline V gene lookup returns CDR1 SNHLY and CDR2 FYNNEI. The CDR3: CASRAQGTTKETQYF. The CDR3 DNA reads as TGTGCCAGCAGGGCTCAGGGGACTACAAAGGAGACCCAGTACTTC.

V is TRBV4-1 and J is TRBJ1-2; D perhaps matches TRBD1 (6 bases). CDR1 MGHRA and CDR2 YSYEKL come from the germline V gene. This CDR3 has 18 amino acids. With 3 bases removed from V and 0 bases from J, the gap between germline ends came to 20 bases. The CDR3 DNA sequence: TGCGCCAGCAGCCAGGGGGGAGGGACACATCCCCCTAACTATGGCTACACCTTC. Translated, it gives CASSQGGGTHPPNYGYTF.

This chain uses TRBV19 with TRBJ1-5; D gene uncertain. The CDR3 sequence is 13 residues long. Looked up from germline, CDR1 is LNHDA and CDR2 is SQIVND (reference sequence). V was clipped by 5 bases and J by 7 bases, with 12 bases between them. CDR3 coding DNA: TGTGCCAGTAGTGGGCAGGCTTGGCAGCCCCAGCATTTT. The encoded protein is CASSGQAWQPQHF.

This clone has just a few counts. The genes are TRBV30 and TRBJ1-1, with TRBD1 matching over 12 bases. The V and J ends lost 5 bases and 2 bases, in that order; junction bases with no gene match: 0. This CDR3 has 13 residues. The germline CDR1 and CDR2 sequences are GTSNPN and SVGIG (reference sequence). The CDR3 spells CAWGTGGNTEAFF. The CDR3 DNA reads TGTGCCTGGGGGACAGGGGGCAACACTGAAGCTTTCTTT.

This rearrangement joins TRBV7-9 to TRBJ1-4; D call uncertain. V lost 2 bases, J lost 7 bases, and 11 bases lay in between. The CDR3 is 14 residues long. Per germline, CDR1 SEHNR and CDR2 FQNEAQ (reference sequence). In DNA, the CDR3 is TGTGCCAGCAGCTTACCAGCGCCGGCTGAAAAACTGTTTTTT. It translates to CASSLPAPAEKLFF.

V is TRBV7-2 and J is TRBJ1-2; 8 bases map to TRBD1. The CDR3 is 15 amino acids. V shed 1 base, J shed 4 bases, and the junction held 5 bases outside the gene matches. Germline assignment: CDR1 SGHTA and CDR2 FQGNSA. CDR3 nucleotides: TGTGCCAGCAGCTTAGTTGAAGGGACAGGCTATGGCTACACCTTC. Its translation: CASSLVEGTGYGYTF.

The chain joins TRBV6-1 to TRBJ2-7; D gene unclear. The CDR3 has 12 amino acids. V was trimmed by 3 bases and J by 2 bases, leaving 5 bases between them. The germline CDR1 and CDR2 sequences are MNHNS and SASEGT. CDR3 amino acids: CASSDIAYEQYF. The DNA for the CDR3 is TGTGCCAGCAGTGACATAGCCTACGAGCAGTACTTC.

On this clone itself: Other DNA sequences in the same sample also yield this CDR3. CDR3 sequence reads: CASSYFSGDETQYF. DNA for the CDR3: TGTGCCAGCAGTTACTTCTCAGGGGATGAGACCCAGTACTTC. The rearrangement uses TRBV6-5 and TRBJ2-5; possibly TRBD1 for D (6 bases). Germline assignment: CDR1 MNHEY and CDR2 SVGAGI. The CDR3 covers 14 residues. With 1 base removed from V and 5 bases from J, the gap between germline ends came to 11 bases.

The V call is TRBV6-5, the J call TRBJ1-5; D might be TRBD1 (6 bases). The CDR3 runs 15 residues. Looked up from germline, CDR1 is MNHEY and CDR2 is SVGAGI. Trimming took 6 bases from V and 3 from J, leaving 15 bases between them. CDR3 nucleotides: TGTGCCAGCAGCCCGGGCCTGGGGGCCAATCAGCCCCAGCATTTT. It is translated as CASSPGLGANQPQHF.